The clone carrying this TCR beta chain was picked up a small number of times. This specimen comes from a study of blood T cell repertoires in COVID-19. Study-level background: Sites across the United States, Italy and Spain contributed samples from acute and convalescent COVID-19. In each case, the material was cDNA or gDNA derived from T cells, B-cell-depleted T cells, or PBMCs.

Germline CDR1 reads SNHLY; CDR2 reads FYNNEI. V was pared by 4 bases and J by 2 bases, with 3 bases of the junction left unmatched. This CDR3 region has 15 residues. Authors' data handling: Reference gene primer amplification in the assay estimated nucleated cell counts. Clones were read by immunoSEQ multiplex PCR, and TCRdb kept only the in-frame ones, dropping some. The V and J calls and clone size are taken from that table; D and trimming were inferred from the DNA. The sample contains around 260,000 clones, approximately 85% of which appear only once. V gene TRBV2 combines with J gene TRBJ2-1; 9 nucleotides match TRBD2. The sequenced sample consisted of peripheral blood. The clonotype originates from a human donor in a cohort sampled during active COVID-19. The CDR3 DNA reads as TGTGCCAGCAGTGCGCTAGCGGGACCCTACAATGAGCAGTTCTTC. As protein: CASSALAGPYNEQFF.